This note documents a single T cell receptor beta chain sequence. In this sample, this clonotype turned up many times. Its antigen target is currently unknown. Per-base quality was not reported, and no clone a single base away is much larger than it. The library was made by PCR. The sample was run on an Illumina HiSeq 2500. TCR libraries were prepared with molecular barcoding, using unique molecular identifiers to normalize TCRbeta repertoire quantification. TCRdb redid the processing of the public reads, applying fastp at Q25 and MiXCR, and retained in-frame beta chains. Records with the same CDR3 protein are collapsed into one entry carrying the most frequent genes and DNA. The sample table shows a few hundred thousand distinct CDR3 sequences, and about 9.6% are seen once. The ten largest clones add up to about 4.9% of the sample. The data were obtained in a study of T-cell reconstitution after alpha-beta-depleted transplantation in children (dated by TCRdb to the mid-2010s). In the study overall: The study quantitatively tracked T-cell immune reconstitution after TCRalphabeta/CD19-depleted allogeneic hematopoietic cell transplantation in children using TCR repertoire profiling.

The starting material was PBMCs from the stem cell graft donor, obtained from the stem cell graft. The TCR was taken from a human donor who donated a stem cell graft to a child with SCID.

The CDR3 has the sequence CASSQSWGRDLSQNTGELFF. The nucleotides are TGTGCCAGCAGCCAATCCTGGGGGCGCGACCTTTCCCAAAACACCGGGGAGCTGTTTTTT. The V and J genes are TRBV3-1 and TRBJ2-2, with a weak D call of TRBD1 (6 bases match). Counted from cysteine to phenylalanine, this CDR3 has 20 amino acids. Of all the DNA, just the CDR3 is kept, 60 bases in frame from base 1. A distance of 24 bases separates the germline ends of V and J, which lose 2 bases and 2 bases respectively. Taken from the germline V gene (reference sequence), the CDR1 and CDR2 loops are LGHDT and YNNKEL.